This T cell receptor (beta chain) is drawn from a study of blood T cell repertoires in COVID-19. Study background: The United States, Italy and Spain provided the acute and convalescent COVID-19 samples. T cells, B-cell-depleted T cells, or PBMCs provided the cDNA or gDNA that served as material.

Of note for this clone: The same CDR3 arises from other DNA sequences in this sample as well.

This CDR3 is built from 15 residues. Germline lookup yields CDR1 LGHDT and CDR2 YNNKEL (reference sequence). Trimming removed 1 base from V and 1 base from J, with 10 bases in between. The authors' processing: The authors estimated nucleated cell counts from reference gene primer amplification. The assay was immunoSEQ multiplex PCR, and TCRdb's table has in-frame clones only and misses some. The V and J calls and clone size were taken over from that table, and D and trimming were inferred from the DNA. The table shows under 65,000 clones, with 90% occurring only once. This clonotype was obtained from a man aged 60 to 75 with acute or convalescent COVID-19. The chain uses TRBV3-1 (or the pseudogene TRBV3-2) and TRBJ1-1; D is perhaps TRBD1 (6 bases). The specimen sequenced was peripheral blood. CDR3: CASSQGEGGNTEAFF. In DNA form, the CDR3 reads TGTGCCAGCAGCCAAGGGGAGGGGGGGAACACTGAAGCTTTCTTT.